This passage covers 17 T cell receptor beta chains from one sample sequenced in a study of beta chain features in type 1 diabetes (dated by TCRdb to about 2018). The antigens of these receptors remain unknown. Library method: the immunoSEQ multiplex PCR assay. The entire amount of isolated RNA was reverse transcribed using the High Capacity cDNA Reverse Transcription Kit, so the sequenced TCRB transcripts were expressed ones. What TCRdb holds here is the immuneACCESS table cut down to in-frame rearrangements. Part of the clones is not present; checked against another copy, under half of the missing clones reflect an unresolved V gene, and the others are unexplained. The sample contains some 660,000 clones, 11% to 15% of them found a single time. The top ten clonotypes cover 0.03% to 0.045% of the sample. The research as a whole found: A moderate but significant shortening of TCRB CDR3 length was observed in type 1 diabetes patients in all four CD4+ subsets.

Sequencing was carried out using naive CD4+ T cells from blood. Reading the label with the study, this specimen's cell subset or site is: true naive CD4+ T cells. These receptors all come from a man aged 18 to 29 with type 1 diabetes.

DNA of the CDR3: TGCAGCTCCAAGGGGGCGGGGGAAGAGCAGTACTTC. Its protein product is CSSKGAGEEQYF. This sequence joins TRBV29-1 and TRBJ2-7; perhaps D is TRBD1 or TRBD2 (7 bases each). This CDR3 is built from 12 residues. The germline gives CDR1 SQVTM, CDR2 ANQGSEA. The germline V and J ends were trimmed by 8 bases and 7 bases, with 18 bases remaining between them.

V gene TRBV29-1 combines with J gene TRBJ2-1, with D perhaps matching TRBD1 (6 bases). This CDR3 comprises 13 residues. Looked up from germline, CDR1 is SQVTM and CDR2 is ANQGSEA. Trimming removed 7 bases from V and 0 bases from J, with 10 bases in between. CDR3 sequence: CSADRSSYNEQFF. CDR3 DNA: TGCAGCGCAGACAGGAGCTCCTACAATGAGCAGTTCTTC.

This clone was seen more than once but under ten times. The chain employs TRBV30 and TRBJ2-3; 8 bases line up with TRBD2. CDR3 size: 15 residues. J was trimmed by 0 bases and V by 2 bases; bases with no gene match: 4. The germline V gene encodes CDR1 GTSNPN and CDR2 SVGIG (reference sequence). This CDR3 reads CAWSRIAGSTDTQYF. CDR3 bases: TGTGCCTGGAGTAGAATAGCGGGGAGCACAGATACGCAGTATTTT.

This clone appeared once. The CDR3 DNA sequence: TGTGCCATCTCAAAAGTCGAGGACACTGAAGCTTTCTTT. This codes for CAISKVEDTEAFF. The chain recombines TRBV10-3 with TRBJ1-1, with D uncertain. The V and J ends lost 8 bases and 3 bases respectively, with 13 bases between them. Germline lookup yields CDR1 ENHRY and CDR2 SYGVKD. This CDR3 has 13 residues.

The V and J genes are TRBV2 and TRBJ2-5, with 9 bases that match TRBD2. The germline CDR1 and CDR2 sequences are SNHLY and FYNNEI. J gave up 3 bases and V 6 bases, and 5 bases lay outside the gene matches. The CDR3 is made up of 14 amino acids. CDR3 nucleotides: TGTGCCAGCAGGCCGACTAGCGGTGAAGAGACCCAGTACTTC. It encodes CASRPTSGEETQYF.

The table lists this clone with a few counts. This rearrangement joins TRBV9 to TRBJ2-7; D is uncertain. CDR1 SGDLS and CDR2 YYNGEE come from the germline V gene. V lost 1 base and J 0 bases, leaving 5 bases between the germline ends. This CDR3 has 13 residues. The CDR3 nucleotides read TGTGCCAGCAGCGTATCCGACTCCTACGAGCAGTACTTC. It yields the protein CASSVSDSYEQYF.

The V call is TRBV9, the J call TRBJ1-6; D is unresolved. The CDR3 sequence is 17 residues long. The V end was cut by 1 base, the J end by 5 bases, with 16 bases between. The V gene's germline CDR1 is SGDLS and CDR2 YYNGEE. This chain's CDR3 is CASSVQDFREDNSPLHF. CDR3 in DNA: TGTGCCAGCAGCGTACAGGACTTTCGAGAAGATAATTCACCCCTCCACTTT.

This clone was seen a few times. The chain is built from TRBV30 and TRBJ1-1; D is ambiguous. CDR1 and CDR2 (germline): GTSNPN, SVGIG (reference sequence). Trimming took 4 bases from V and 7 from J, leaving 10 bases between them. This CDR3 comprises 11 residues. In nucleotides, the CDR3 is TGTGCCTGGACTACCGGAGATGAAGCTTTCTTT. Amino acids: CAWTTGDEAFF. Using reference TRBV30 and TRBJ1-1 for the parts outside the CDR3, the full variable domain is SQTIHQWPATLVQPVGSPLSLECTVEGTSNPNLYWYRQAAGRGLQLLFYSVGIGQISSEVPQNLSASRPQDRQFILSSKKLLLSDSGFYLCAWTTGDEAFFGQGTRLTVV.

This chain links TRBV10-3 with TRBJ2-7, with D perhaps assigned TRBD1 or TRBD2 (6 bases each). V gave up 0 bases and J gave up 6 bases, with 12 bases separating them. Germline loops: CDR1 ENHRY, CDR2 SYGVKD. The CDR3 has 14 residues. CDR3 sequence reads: CAISESGRGGEQYF. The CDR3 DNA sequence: TGTGCCATCAGTGAGTCGGGCAGGGGAGGCGAGCAGTACTTC.

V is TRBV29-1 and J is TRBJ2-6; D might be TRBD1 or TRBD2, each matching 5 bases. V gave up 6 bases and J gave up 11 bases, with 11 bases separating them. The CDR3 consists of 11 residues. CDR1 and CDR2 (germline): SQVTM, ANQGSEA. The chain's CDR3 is CSVGDGDVLTF. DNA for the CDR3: TGCAGCGTCGGGGACGGGGACGTCCTGACTTTC.

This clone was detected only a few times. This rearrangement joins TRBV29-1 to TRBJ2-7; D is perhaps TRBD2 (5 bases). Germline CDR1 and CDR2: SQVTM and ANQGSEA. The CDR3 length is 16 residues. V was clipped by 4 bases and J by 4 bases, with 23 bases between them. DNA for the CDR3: TGCAGCGTTGTCGGACTCCGACCCCGCGGTCAGTACGAGCAGTACTTC. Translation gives CSVVGLRPRGQYEQYF.

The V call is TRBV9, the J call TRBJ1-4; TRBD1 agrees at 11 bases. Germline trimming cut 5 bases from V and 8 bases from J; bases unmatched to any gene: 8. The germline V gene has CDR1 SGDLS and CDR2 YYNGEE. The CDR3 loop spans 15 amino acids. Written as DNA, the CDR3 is TGTGCCAGCAGTGGGGAGGACAGGGGGCACGAAAAACTGTTTTTT. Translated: CASSGEDRGHEKLFF.

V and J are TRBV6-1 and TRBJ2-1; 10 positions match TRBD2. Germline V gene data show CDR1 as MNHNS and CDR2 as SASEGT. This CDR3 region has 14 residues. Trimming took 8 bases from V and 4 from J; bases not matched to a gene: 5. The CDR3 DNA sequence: TGTGCCAGCGGGGGACTAGCGACTTACAATGAGCAGTTCTTC. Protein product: CASGGLATYNEQFF.

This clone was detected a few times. The CDR3 spells CASVPTGYNSPLHF. The CDR3, as DNA: TGTGCCAGCGTACCCACGGGATATAATTCACCCCTCCACTTT. The J gene is TRBJ1-6, the V gene TRBV28; no firm D call. Germline values: CDR1 MDHEN, CDR2 SYDVKM. V shed 8 bases and J shed 4 bases, with 12 bases lying between them. This CDR3 comprises 14 residues.

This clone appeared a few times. This CDR3 is CASTKSDTQYF. The CDR3 nucleotides read TGTGCCAGCACAAAGTCGGATACGCAGTATTTT. The chain recombines TRBV2 with TRBJ2-3; D is undetermined. Germline CDR1 is SNHLY and CDR2 is FYNNEI. Trimming stripped 7 bases from V and 6 bases from J, with 8 bases between. CDR3 length equals 11 residues.

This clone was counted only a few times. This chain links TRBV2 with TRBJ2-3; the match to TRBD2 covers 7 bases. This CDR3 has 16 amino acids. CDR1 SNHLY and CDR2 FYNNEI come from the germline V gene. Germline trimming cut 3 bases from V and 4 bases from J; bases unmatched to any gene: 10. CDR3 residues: CASSDLTSRAADTQYF. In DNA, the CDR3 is TGTGCCAGCAGTGACTTGACTAGCAGGGCTGCAGATACGCAGTATTTT.

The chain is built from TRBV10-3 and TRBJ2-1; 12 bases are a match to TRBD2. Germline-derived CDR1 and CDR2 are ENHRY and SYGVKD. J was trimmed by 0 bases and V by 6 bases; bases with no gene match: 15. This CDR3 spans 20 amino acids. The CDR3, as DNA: TGTGCCATCAGGAGGCCACTAGCGGGAGGACACGAGAGCTCCTACAATGAGCAGTTCTTC. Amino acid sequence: CAIRRPLAGGHESSYNEQFF.